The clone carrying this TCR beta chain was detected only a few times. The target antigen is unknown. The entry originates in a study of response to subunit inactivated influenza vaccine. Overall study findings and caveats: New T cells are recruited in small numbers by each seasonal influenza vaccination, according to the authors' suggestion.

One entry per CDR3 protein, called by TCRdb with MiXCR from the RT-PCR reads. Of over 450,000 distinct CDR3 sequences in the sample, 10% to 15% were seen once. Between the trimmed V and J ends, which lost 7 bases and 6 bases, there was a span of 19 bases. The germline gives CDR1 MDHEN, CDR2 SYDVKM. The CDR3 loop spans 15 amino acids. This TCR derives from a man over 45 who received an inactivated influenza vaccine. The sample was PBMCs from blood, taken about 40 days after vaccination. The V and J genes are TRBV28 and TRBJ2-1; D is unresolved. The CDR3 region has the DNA TGTGCCAGCAATCCGGTAGGCGGCCGGCTCAATGAGCAGTTCTTC. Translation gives CASNPVGGRLNEQFF.